This paragraph covers one T cell receptor beta chain sequence. The antigen it binds to is not known. Per-base qualities were not stored, and no clone one base away is much larger. The record originates from a study of beta chain features in type 1 diabetes (dated by TCRdb to 2016 to 2019). Some background on the complete study: Patients and healthy donors did not differ in mean age, gender distribution, total cell number or subset yield. Regulatory and stem cell-like memory subsets were isolated from only 8 patients and roughly 8 healthy donors, whereas naive and central memory subsets came from all 30 or so donors. In the study, recently diagnosed type 1 diabetes patients and matched healthy donors were compared on the TCRB repertoires of their sorted circulating CD4+ T cell subsets. A total of 85 million to 140 million sorted cells were examined across all samples, and a strong correlation was observed between cell number per subset and RNA yield. The research as a whole found: Naive, central memory and regulatory TCRB repertoires appeared more similar among patients than among healthy donors. PCR may preferentially amplify shorter templates, but because patient and control samples were amplified and corrected together, any resulting skew would affect both groups equally. Because the HLA sub-analyses included only small numbers of individuals, any influence of HLA type on TCRB rearrangement was left unresolved. Type 1 diabetes patients showed a moderate but significant shortening of TCRB CDR3 length in all four CD4+ subsets. At VDJ recombination sites, type 1 diabetes patients had fewer insertions and more deleted nucleotides, which implies abnormalities in thymic rearrangement. Because cDNA was sequenced instead of genomic DNA, highly expressing activated cells could be over-represented, though the groups showed no difference in activation or CD3 levels.

From each donor, a single peripheral blood sample of about 100 mL on average was drawn into heparinised tubes. Naive, central memory, regulatory and stem cell-like memory CD4+ T cells were sorted on a BD FACSAria II using a panel including CD45RO, CCR7, CD25, CD127, CD95 and CD27. Every sorted population had a purity above 95%. Right away, PBMCs were isolated by Lymphoprep density gradient centrifugation and were stained directly, with no culture step. To minimize batch effects, samples were stained and sorted in pairs, one healthy donor with one patient per experiment. The entire isolated RNA was reverse transcribed using the High Capacity cDNA Reverse Transcription Kit, and thus expressed TCRB transcripts were sequenced. Deep immunoSEQ sequencing was performed on naive, central memory and regulatory T cell samples, with an average of roughly 3.5 million total reads per sample. Sorted cells were lysed in RLT buffer, and RNA was extracted using DNase-treated RNeasy Micro or Mini kits according to cell number. Each cell subset was processed on its own to prevent cross-contamination, while patient and healthy donor samples were processed together. Using the immunoSEQ multiplex PCR, TCRB sequences were amplified from cDNA into 87-bp fragments spanning the CDR3 region. The amplicons were sequenced using the Illumina HiSeq platform. In the authors' own workflow: Synthetic template baselines were used to correct PCR bias computationally, reads within Hamming distance 2 were collapsed together, and singletons that could not be merged were discarded. Reads were aligned against IMGT so that V, D and J genes, CDR3 length and insertions or deletions at six rearrangement sites could be assigned. Within each subset, clonotype counts were normalized to the number of sorted cells before true diversity and Gini coefficients were calculated with the tcR R package. Repertoire sharing was quantified using the overlap coefficient calculated on TCRB nucleotide sequences. Out-of-frame TCRB sequences from naive cells were analyzed to stand in for the pre-selection repertoire. TCRdb re-hosts the immuneACCESS table, in-frame sequences only. Its copies lack some clones; in the studies checked, an unresolved V gene accounts for under half of them, and the cause for the rest is not known. V and J calls and clone size are copied from that table; D and trimming were computed from the DNA. For this sample the table gives hundreds of thousands of clones, of which approximately 11% were detected only once. Jointly, the top ten make up around 0.015% of the sample.

Sequences were obtained from naive CD4+ T cells from blood. The intended sense of this specimen's cell subset or site label: true naive CD4+ T cells. The source of this sequence is a man aged 25-45 years with type 1 diabetes.

The CDR3 here reads CASSRAGGAYNEQFF. The nucleotides are TGTGCCAGCAGTCGCGCAGGGGGCGCCTACAATGAGCAGTTCTTC. The rearrangement combines TRBV6-6 with TRBJ2-1; TRBD1 matches 8 bases in the middle. The junction shows trimming of 5 bases on V and 2 bases on J, and the gene matches do not reach 5 bases of it. CDR1 MNHNY and CDR2 SVGAGI are derived from the germline V gene (reference sequence). Taken from cysteine to phenylalanine, the CDR3 has 15 residues. Only CDR3 DNA remains: 45 bases, in frame from the first base.